The T cell receptor (beta chain) described here comes from a study of blood T cell repertoires in COVID-19 (dated by TCRdb to about 2020). With respect to the entire study: Samples covering the acute and convalescent phases of COVID-19 were provided by collaborators in the United States, Italy and Spain. A de-identified subject ID, COVID-19 status, age in years and sex were almost always included in the sample metadata. The samples were drawn from two sources: the first 160 participants of the ongoing ImmuneRACE study, and 1,000 to 1,500 subjects contributed by 6 global collaborators. Deeply sampled blood TCRbeta repertoires from subjects exposed to, actively infected with, or recovered from COVID-19 were included in the dataset. Where HLA class I and class II types were available, the types were taken from metadata supplied by the sample provider, not from assay-based typing. The repertoires were released in a freely available public database meant as a resource for research on the immune response to SARS-CoV-2. The prospective study material was composed of cDNA or gDNA derived from T cells, B-cell-depleted T cells, or PBMCs.

Results the study describes overall, beyond this receptor: The quantity of clinical and demographic metadata differed by source and by participant and was supplied without curation.

From the germline V gene, CDR1 is SNHLY and CDR2 is FYNNEI. The CDR3 numbers 14 residues from cysteine through phenylalanine. Left in the record is the CDR3 DNA by itself, 42 bases read in frame from the first base. The germline V and J ends show losses of 5 bases and 7 bases respectively, and no gene match explains 6 bases of the junction. Only a few counts were recorded for this clone. What this receptor recognizes is not known. It has no much larger one-base neighbor in the sample; base qualities were not kept. Whole blood was collected in K2EDTA tubes by collaborating institutions according to the institutions' own protocols. For TCRbeta analysis, collaborators shipped samples as frozen whole blood, isolated PBMCs, or DNA extracted from either of those sample types. The immunoSEQ Assay, a bias-controlled multiplex PCR, was used to amplify TCRbeta CDR3 regions from genomic DNA. The original pipeline was this. Within the assay, amplification of reference gene primers was used to estimate how many nucleated cells each sample contained. To quantify the absolute abundance of each unique TCRbeta CDR3 rearrangement, sequence reads were collapsed and filtered. For each sample, productive Simpson clonality was calculated as the square root of Simpson's diversity index across productive rearrangements. TCRdb retrieved this table from immuneACCESS and kept in-frame rearrangements only. Not all clones are present; in checked studies, unresolved V genes account for under half, and no reason is known for the remainder. V and J calls and clone size are copied from that table; D and trimming were computed from the DNA. The sample data list approximately 60,000 clones, and about 81% of these were observed just once. The ten largest clones capture under 15% of the sample.

The rearrangement joined TRBV2 to TRBJ1-4; 8 bases in the junction line up with TRBD1. The TCR originated in a man at least 80 years old with acute or convalescent COVID-19. The material sequenced was peripheral blood. Read as DNA, the sequence is TGTGCCAGCAGTTCGGGACAGGCCCTTGAAAAACTGTTTTTT. The translation is CASSSGQALEKLFF.